The clone carrying this TCR beta chain turned up a few times. Its antigen is currently unknown. The sample belongs to a study of CD8+CD57+ T cells in acquired aplastic anemia. Across the study: Mean yield of DNA from sorted CD4+ and CD8+ cells was roughly 3.2 ug. General study findings and limits: Approximately 30 CD8+ CDR3 sequences were shared between patients and controls.

Sequencing was done on patients that had shown CD8+CD57+ cell expansion by flow cytometry. Every patient had severe acquired aplastic anemia. Patients were untreated when blood was sampled. Genomic DNA templated the TCR beta VDJ and CDR3 profiling. TCRdb reanalysed the reads using MiXCR and keeps one entry per CDR3 protein. The table has around 430,000 distinct CDR3 sequences, about a third seen once. The V end lost 4 bases, the J end lost 6 bases, and 9 bases lay between the germline ends. This CDR3 contains 12 residues. CDR1 is SGHRS and CDR2 is YFSETQ in the germline V gene. V and J are TRBV5-1 and TRBJ2-3; no reliable D call. The sequencing sample was made of sorted CD4+, CD8+, or CD8+CD57+ T cells (not recorded which) from PBMCs. This TCR came from a human donor with aplastic anemia. In DNA form, the CDR3 reads TGCGCCAGCAGCCCGGTCGAGGATACGCAGTATTTT. This translates into CASSPVEDTQYF.